The 6 T cell receptor beta chains listed next were all sequenced from one sample in a study of shared clonotypes between healthy human individuals. The method was immunoSEQ multiplex PCR; TCRdb's version includes in-frame clones alone and lacks a portion of them. This table has around 100,000 clones, just over 65% appearing once. Sequenced material: memory CD8+ T cells sorted from blood. The subset here: CD45RO+ cells pooled with CCR7-negative TemRA cells. The receptors shown here come from a woman between 25 and 40 years old in good health.

The chain joins TRBV6-5 to TRBJ2-5, with 13 bases aligning to TRBD2. Germline assignment: CDR1 MNHEY and CDR2 SVGAGI. V lost 4 bases and J lost 5; bases outside the gene matches: 7. CDR3 length: 16 residues. The CDR3: CASSSTSGRALETQYF. The CDR3 nucleotides are TGTGCCAGCAGTTCAACTAGCGGGAGGGCCTTGGAGACCCAGTACTTC.

The V call is TRBV28, the J call TRBJ2-3, with D possibly matching TRBD1 (6 bases). CDR3 length: 17 residues. The V end was cut by 3 bases, the J end by 5 bases, with 21 bases between. Germline CDR1 MDHEN, CDR2 SYDVKM. Written as DNA, the CDR3 is TGTGCCAGCAGTTTGCCCCCCATGTGGGGGCGCATAGATACGCAGTATTTT. Protein product: CASSLPPMWGRIDTQYF.

Only a few counts were recorded for this clone. This chain uses TRBV6-5 with TRBJ2-7; 9 bases map to TRBD1. The germline V gene encodes CDR1 MNHEY and CDR2 SVGAGI. V trimming: 4 bases; J trimming: 5 bases; junction bases outside the gene matches: 9. The CDR3 runs to 15 residues. Here the CDR3 DNA reads TGTGCCAGCAGTTTCAGGACAGGGGAGGGGAACGAGCAGTACTTC. It translates to CASSFRTGEGNEQYF.

The rearrangement links TRBV27 to TRBJ2-7; 7 bases line up with TRBD1. Germline loops: CDR1 MNHEY, CDR2 SMNVEV (reference sequence). V was pared by 6 bases and J by 3 bases, with 11 bases of the junction left unmatched. The CDR3 runs 15 residues. CDR3 amino acids: CASRPDRVAFYEQYF. CDR3 coding DNA: TGTGCCAGCAGACCAGACAGGGTCGCGTTCTACGAGCAGTACTTC.

V gene TRBV19 combines with J gene TRBJ2-5; unclear D gene. Per the germline V gene, CDR1 is LNHDA and CDR2 is SQIVND (reference sequence). Trimming shortened V by 1 base and J by 3 bases, and 9 bases separated the two germline ends. The CDR3 length is 14 residues. CDR3 sequence (DNA): TGTGCCAGTAGTATAGTGGGCAGCAAAGAGACCCAGTACTTC. Protein: CASSIVGSKETQYF.

This rearrangement joins TRBV7-8 to TRBJ2-7; the D gene is possibly TRBD1 (8 bases). CDR3 size: 15 residues. Germline CDR1 SGHVS, CDR2 FQNEAQ. Trimming removed 5 bases at V and 5 bases at J, with 19 bases between. The CDR3 loop is CASSQHRGGRNEQYF. CDR3 sequence (DNA): TGTGCCAGCAGCCAACACAGGGGGGGAAGAAACGAGCAGTACTTC.